This passage covers 24 T cell receptor beta chains from one sample sequenced in a study of glioma-infiltrating T cells after dendritic cell vaccination. Specified time point: after dendritic cell vaccination, including at tumor progression/relapse. TCRdb's table, derived via immunoSEQ multiplex PCR, lists solely in-frame clones and lacks some. The sample holds approximately 85,000 clones, 85% seen once. This specimen consisted of blood, obtained after dendritic cell vaccination. The source is a human donor with glioblastoma.

The chain joins TRBV18 to TRBJ1-3; a possible D gene is TRBD1 (6 bases). The germline V and J ends were trimmed by 4 bases and 1 base, with 11 bases remaining between them. This CDR3 spans 15 amino acids. From germline, CDR1 is KGHSH and CDR2 LQKENI. Here the CDR3 reads CASSQAQGSGNTIYF. CDR3 nucleotides: TGTGCCAGCTCACAAGCACAGGGATCTGGAAACACCATATATTTT.

V and J are TRBV27 and TRBJ1-1; perhaps TRBD1 as D (6 bases). The germline V and J ends were trimmed by 0 bases and 11 bases, with 19 bases remaining between them. The CDR3 has 15 residues. Germline V CDR1 and CDR2: MNHEY, SMNVEV (reference sequence). The CDR3, as DNA: TGTGCCAGCAGTTTATCGGGACATGAGGGGGGGTGGGCTTTCTTT. Translating gives CASSLSGHEGGWAFF.

The gene calls are TRBV9 and TRBJ2-3; 11 bases line up with TRBD2. J gave up 4 bases and V 3 bases, and 7 bases lay outside the gene matches. The CDR3 length is 16 residues. Germline assignment: CDR1 SGDLS and CDR2 YYNGEE. CDR3 nucleotide sequence: TGTGCCAGCAGCGCCATAGCGGGAGGGCCATCAGATACGCAGTATTTT. It codes for CASSAIAGGPSDTQYF.

The rearrangement joins TRBV10-2 to TRBJ2-2, with 14 bases lining up with TRBD2. Germline CDR1 is WSHSY and CDR2 is SAAADI. This CDR3 comprises 18 residues. V trimming: 5 bases; J trimming: 4 bases; junction bases outside the gene matches: 9. The CDR3 bases are TGCGCCAGCAGTCCAAAGACTAGCGGGAGGGAGGTCACCGGGGAGCTGTTTTTT. This translates into CASSPKTSGREVTGELFF.

The rearrangement uses TRBV5-8 and TRBJ1-5; D remains ambiguous. This CDR3 has 16 residues. Germline lookup yields CDR1 SGHTS and CDR2 YDEGEE. V was clipped by 3 bases and J by 6 bases, with 19 bases between them. CDR3 in amino acids: CASSSSGSGFSQPQHF. CDR3 in DNA: TGTGCCAGCAGCTCCTCTGGATCGGGGTTCAGTCAGCCCCAGCATTTT.

The J gene is TRBJ1-3, the V gene TRBV11-2; 8 nucleotides agree with TRBD1. After removal of 4 bases from V and 0 bases from J, the junction contained 8 bases not matched to a gene. CDR1 and CDR2 (germline): SGHAT, FQNNGV. The CDR3 consists of 17 residues. CDR3 residues: CASSSRRQGYSGNTIYF. The CDR3 DNA reads TGTGCCAGCAGCTCCAGACGACAGGGGTACTCTGGAAACACCATATATTTT.

The chain couples TRBV30 to TRBJ2-5, with 15 positions matching TRBD2. The V gene's germline CDR1 is GTSNPN and CDR2 SVGIG (reference sequence). V was clipped by 2 bases and J by 6 bases; unmatched bases: 7. The CDR3 is 16 amino acids. DNA of the CDR3: TGTGCCTGGAGTCATCCGGGACTAGCGGGAGGAAAGACCCAGTACTTC. Translation gives CAWSHPGLAGGKTQYF.

The chain links TRBV9 to TRBJ1-5; 9 bases align to TRBD1. From germline, CDR1 is SGDLS and CDR2 YYNGEE. CDR3 length equals 14 residues. Germline trimming cut 4 bases from V and 4 bases from J; bases unmatched to any gene: 3. This CDR3 is CASSPDRGNQPQHF. The CDR3 DNA is TGTGCCAGCAGCCCCGACAGGGGGAATCAGCCCCAGCATTTT. Full variable domain (rest looked up from reference TRBV9 and TRBJ1-5): DSGVTQTPKHLITATGQRVTLRCSPRSGDLSVYWYQQSLDQGLQFLIQYYNGEERAKGNILERFSAQQFPDLHSELNLSSLELGDSALYFCASSPDRGNQPQHFGDGTRLSIL.

This chain uses TRBV11-2 with TRBJ2-5, with 13 bases aligning to TRBD2. Germline V lookup: CDR1 SGHAT, CDR2 FQNNGV. Losses at the gene ends were 5 bases for V and 2 bases for J; bases not matched to a gene: 8. There are 17 residues in the CDR3. This chain's CDR3 is CASSGTSGARLQETQYF. As DNA, the CDR3 is TGTGCCAGCAGCGGGACTAGCGGGGCCCGACTGCAAGAGACCCAGTACTTC.

The rearrangement links TRBV6-1 to TRBJ1-2; the D gene is possibly TRBD1 (5 bases). The CDR3 totals 14 residues. Germline V gene lookup returns CDR1 MNHNS and CDR2 SASEGT. V lost 5 bases and J lost 1, with 11 bases in between. The CDR3, as DNA: TGTGCCAGCAGTTATAAAGGGGTTAACTATGGCTACACCTTC. Translation: CASSYKGVNYGYTF.

This sequence joins TRBV7-2 and TRBJ2-1, with unresolved D. Germline values: CDR1 SGHTA, CDR2 FQGNSA. The V and J ends lost 2 bases and 8 bases respectively, with 10 bases between them. The CDR3 covers 13 residues. CDR3 bases: TGTGCCAGCAGCTTACAGGTTTTAGATGAGCAGTTCTTC. This encodes CASSLQVLDEQFF.

This chain links TRBV27 with TRBJ2-6, with TRBD1 matching 7 bases. V shed 5 bases and J 1 base; nucleotides not matched to a gene: 5. Per germline, CDR1 MNHEY and CDR2 SMNVEV (reference sequence). This CDR3 is built from 16 residues. The CDR3 DNA follows: TGTGCCAGCAGTGTATTACAGGGGTCTGGGGCCAACGTCCTGACTTTC. Translation: CASSVLQGSGANVLTF.

This chain uses TRBV5-4 with TRBJ2-1; 7 bases map to TRBD1. Germline values: CDR1 SGHNT, CDR2 YYREEE (reference sequence). The CDR3 loop spans 13 amino acids. J was trimmed by 10 bases and V by 4 bases; bases with no gene match: 8. The DNA of the CDR3 is TGTGCCAGCAGCGCGTCTGGGACAGCGGAGCAGTTCTTC. Its protein is CASSASGTAEQFF. Together with reference TRBV5-4 and TRBJ2-1, the CDR3 gives the full variable domain: ETGVTQSPTHLIKTRGQQVTLRCSSQSGHNTVSWYQQALGQGPQFIFQYYREEENGRGNFPPRFSGLQFPNYSSELNVNALELDDSALYLCASSASGTAEQFFGPGTRLTVL.

The rearrangement joins TRBV5-1 to TRBJ2-3; 9 nucleotides match TRBD2. Trimming took 1 base from V and 6 from J; bases not matched to a gene: 6. Germline V CDR1 and CDR2: SGHRS, YFSETQ. The length of the CDR3 is 15 residues. The CDR3 bases are TGCGCCAGCAGCTTGTTAGCGGGAGCGGGGGATACGCAGTATTTT. Protein: CASSLLAGAGDTQYF.

This clone was counted a single time. The chain has TRBV30 and TRBJ2-7; 8 bases map to TRBD1. Trimming cost V 2 bases and J 4 bases; bases outside gene matches: 13. This CDR3 is built from 16 residues. The germline V gene has CDR1 GTSNPN and CDR2 SVGIG (reference sequence). The CDR3 DNA reads as TGTGCCTGGAGTAGACTCAGGGGGCAATGGTTATACGAGCAGTACTTC. This gives the protein CAWSRLRGQWLYEQYF.

The chain couples TRBV11-3 to TRBJ2-5; 7 nucleotides align to TRBD2. The V and J ends lost 5 bases and 0 bases, in that order; junction bases with no gene match: 6. The germline V gene encodes CDR1 SGHNT and CDR2 YENEEA. CDR3 length: 15 residues. CDR3 amino acids: CASSLSGGDQETQYF. The CDR3 coding sequence is TGTGCCAGCAGCCTAAGTGGGGGGGACCAAGAGACCCAGTACTTC.

This chain links TRBV9 with TRBJ2-3, with 12 bases that match TRBD2. The CDR3 length is 16 residues. Trimming at V came to 4 bases and at J to 4 bases, leaving 7 bases not matched to a gene. CDR1 SGDLS and CDR2 YYNGEE come from the germline V gene. CDR3 nucleotides: TGTGCCAGCAGCACATCACTAGCGGGAGGCCCAGATACGCAGTATTTT. Amino acid sequence: CASSTSLAGGPDTQYF. The complete variable domain, with remaining parts taken from reference TRBV9 and TRBJ2-3, reads DSGVTQTPKHLITATGQRVTLRCSPRSGDLSVYWYQQSLDQGLQFLIQYYNGEERAKGNILERFSAQQFPDLHSELNLSSLELGDSALYFCASSTSLAGGPDTQYFGPGTRLTVL.

This chain joins TRBV7-2 and TRBJ2-7; 11 bases are a match to TRBD2. The V segment lost 0 bases and the J segment 2 bases; nucleotides outside the gene matches: 6. Germline assignment: CDR1 SGHTA and CDR2 FQGNSA. The CDR3 sequence is 17 residues long. Here the CDR3 reads CASSLAISGGGPYEQYF. The CDR3 bases are TGTGCCAGCAGCTTAGCCATTAGCGGGGGGGGACCCTACGAGCAGTACTTC.

The genes are TRBV5-6 and TRBJ1-2; the match to TRBD1 covers 7 bases. CDR1 SGHDT and CDR2 YYEEEE come from the germline V gene. The CDR3 totals 15 residues. V gave up 4 bases and J gave up 1 base; unmatched junction bases: 7. The CDR3 protein is CASSDRDRLNYGYTF. DNA of the CDR3: TGTGCCAGCAGCGACCGGGACAGACTTAACTATGGCTACACCTTC.

The J gene is TRBJ2-3, the V gene TRBV9, with TRBD2 matching 9 bases. Germline CDR1 and CDR2: SGDLS and YYNGEE. V lost 3 bases to trimming and J lost 5 bases; unmatched junction nucleotides: 10. This CDR3 region has 16 residues. Here the CDR3 DNA reads TGTGCCAGCAGCGACCGGGCTAGCGGGATGAGAGATACGCAGTATTTT. This translates into CASSDRASGMRDTQYF. The full variable domain, in which reference TRBV9 and TRBJ2-3 provide the parts outside the CDR3, is DSGVTQTPKHLITATGQRVTLRCSPRSGDLSVYWYQQSLDQGLQFLIQYYNGEERAKGNILERFSAQQFPDLHSELNLSSLELGDSALYFCASSDRASGMRDTQYFGPGTRLTVL.

The V call is TRBV19, the J call TRBJ1-5, with D tentatively TRBD1 (6 bases). V lost 8 bases, J lost 4 bases, and 21 bases lay in between. In germline, CDR1 is LNHDA, CDR2 SQIVND (reference sequence). The CDR3 runs to 16 residues. In nucleotides, the CDR3 is TGTGCCAGTGGCCGGGACACCGGTGTGACTAATCAGCCCCAGCATTTT. Protein: CASGRDTGVTNQPQHF. Filled out from reference TRBV19 and TRBJ1-5, the complete variable domain reads DGGITQSPKYLFRKEGQNVTLSCEQNLNHDAMYWYRQDPGQGLRLIYYSQIVNDFQKGDIAEGYSVSREKKESFPLTVTSAQKNPTAFYLCASGRDTGVTNQPQHFGDGTRLSIL.

The V call is TRBV7-2, the J call TRBJ2-3; 10 bases match TRBD2. From germline, CDR1 is SGHTA and CDR2 FQGNSA. The V segment lost 2 bases and the J segment 12 bases; nucleotides outside the gene matches: 17. The CDR3 has 17 residues. In nucleotides, the CDR3 is TGTGCCAGCAGCTTATTGTCGGCACTAGCGGGAACTCCGAATCAGTATTTT. Translating it yields CASSLLSALAGTPNQYF.

This chain links TRBV13 with TRBJ1-1; 10 bases line up with TRBD1. The CDR3 has 14 residues. The J segment lost 2 bases and the V segment lost 10 bases, leaving 7 bases of the junction unmatched. The V gene's germline CDR1 is PRHDT and CDR2 FYEKMQ (reference sequence). CDR3 DNA: TGTGCCACCGCGAGACAGGGGGCAAACACTGAAGCTTTCTTT. Its protein product is CATARQGANTEAFF.

The CDR3 DNA sequence: TGCAGCGCCGAACGGGACAGCTATGGCTACACCTTC. It encodes CSAERDSYGYTF. The gene calls are TRBV29-1 and TRBJ1-2; 7 nucleotides agree with TRBD1. This CDR3 has 12 amino acids. Germline V gene sequence: CDR1 SQVTM, CDR2 ANQGSEA. Trimming removed 7 bases from V and 4 bases from J; junction bases left unmatched: 6.